The next 10 T cell receptor beta chains were all read from a single sample in a study of T cell responses to AZD1222 COVID-19 vaccine. Here immunoSEQ multiplex PCR was the method, and the copy in TCRdb shows in-frame clones only, minus some. The sample consists of 150,000 to 200,000 clones, 92% of them appearing once. The starting material was peripheral blood, obtained on day 0 of AZD1222 vaccination. The receptor source for this set is an adult in good health.

The CDR3 DNA is TGTGCCAGCAGCTTAGATCCCTTCACTAGCGGGAGGAGTCTATACGAGCAGTACTTC. This codes for CASSLDPFTSGRSLYEQYF. The chain recombines TRBV11-2 with TRBJ2-7, with 12 positions matching TRBD2. The CDR3 extends over 19 amino acids. V gave up 0 bases and J gave up 4 bases; unmatched junction bases: 13. Per germline, CDR1 SGHAT and CDR2 FQNNGV.

The CDR3 reads CASSYGAGNQPQHF. The CDR3 nucleotides are TGTGCCAGCAGTTACGGGGCAGGGAATCAGCCCCAGCATTTT. The rearrangement joins TRBV6-5 to TRBJ1-5; D is perhaps TRBD1 (5 bases). Deletions cut 2 bases from V and 4 bases from J, with 9 bases between. Per the germline V gene, CDR1 is MNHEY and CDR2 is SVGAGI. The CDR3 totals 14 residues.

This chain connects TRBV11-2 to TRBJ2-3; 8 bases are a match to TRBD2. V lost 5 bases, J lost 4 bases, and 5 bases stayed unmatched. CDR1 SGHAT and CDR2 FQNNGV come from the germline V gene. CDR3 length equals 14 residues. CDR3 amino acids: CASSTGGAPDTQYF. CDR3 DNA: TGTGCCAGCAGCACCGGGGGGGCCCCAGATACGCAGTATTTT. Together with reference TRBV11-2 and TRBJ2-3, the CDR3 gives the full variable domain: EAGVAQSPRYKIIEKRQSVAFWCNPISGHATLYWYQQILGQGPKLLIQFQNNGVVDDSQLPKDRFSAERLKGVDSTLKIQPAKLEDSAVYLCASSTGGAPDTQYFGPGTRLTVL.

V gene TRBV18 combines with J gene TRBJ2-5; D may be TRBD1 (6 bases). Germline CDR1 reads KGHSH; CDR2 reads LQKENI. The V end was cut by 6 bases, the J end by 1 base, with 18 bases between. CDR3 length: 16 residues. The CDR3 reads CASSQTGGGLQETQYF. CDR3 in DNA: TGTGCCAGCTCCCAGACAGGTGGGGGCCTCCAAGAGACCCAGTACTTC.

This rearrangement joins TRBV10-2 to TRBJ2-3, with D hard to call. Germline V gene sequence: CDR1 WSHSY, CDR2 SAAADI. Trimming pared 6 bases from V and 1 base from J, leaving 8 bases between. There are 13 residues in the CDR3. Written as DNA, the CDR3 is TGCGCCAGCAGAACCCCCCGCACAGATACGCAGTATTTT. Translated: CASRTPRTDTQYF.

Turning to this clone: One end of the junction fails to match germline, which may point to a read error. V usage is TRBV18 and J usage is TRBJ2-3; a possible D gene is TRBD1 (5 bases). Germline CDR1 is KGHSH and CDR2 is LQKENI. The CDR3 runs 12 residues. This CDR3 reads CASSPQENTQYF. The CDR3 coding sequence is TGTGCCAGCTCTCCACAGGAAAATACGCAGTATTTT.

V gene TRBV27 combines with J gene TRBJ1-5, with TRBD1 matching over 8 bases. The CDR3 length is 17 residues. The trim removed 1 base at V and 2 bases at J, leaving 7 bases unmatched. Germline loops: CDR1 MNHEY, CDR2 SMNVEV (reference sequence). CDR3 residues: CASSLYPGGAGNQPQHF. The CDR3 nucleotides are TGTGCCAGCAGTTTATACCCAGGGGGCGCGGGCAATCAGCCCCAGCATTTT.

This sequence joins TRBV19 and TRBJ1-6, with D unresolved. The CDR3 runs 16 residues. Germline V CDR1 and CDR2: LNHDA, SQIVND (reference sequence). V was trimmed by 4 bases and J by 5 bases, leaving 15 bases between them. CDR3 in DNA: TGTGCCAGTAGTAGCGAAAGGGCCCACGATAATTCACCCCTCCACTTT. Translated, it gives CASSSERAHDNSPLHF.

This chain links TRBV10-3 with TRBJ2-1; 8 bases align to TRBD1. The CDR3 runs to 18 residues. Germline CDR1 reads ENHRY; CDR2 reads SYGVKD. Losses at the gene ends were 3 bases for V and 0 bases for J; bases not matched to a gene: 10. The CDR3: CAISDQSGTGSSYNEQFF. The CDR3 bases are TGTGCCATCAGTGATCAATCAGGGACAGGTAGCTCCTACAATGAGCAGTTCTTC.

This clone was seen once. The chain recombines TRBV30 with TRBJ1-3; 8 positions match TRBD1. This CDR3 spans 16 amino acids. V trimming: 1 base; J trimming: 0 bases; junction bases outside the gene matches: 5. The germline gives CDR1 GTSNPN, CDR2 SVGIG (reference sequence). The CDR3 coding sequence is TGTGCCTGGAGTGGGACAGGGTCATACTCTGGAAACACCATATATTTT. This encodes CAWSGTGSYSGNTIYF.